This is a list of T cell receptor beta chains from one sample in a study of vaccination and CD4 T cells after COVID-19. TCRdb itself ran the PCR reads through MiXCR, one entry per CDR3 protein. There are 3,900 or so distinct CDR3 sequences in the sample; 38% occur only once, and roughly a quarter lies in the top ten. These receptors are not linked to any known antigen. Source material: CD4+ T cells from blood, cultured in vitro. Receptors originate from a human donor who had recovered from COVID-19. CDR3s include the opening cysteine and the closing phenylalanine or tryptophan. Fields, in order: V gene, clone size, D gene, J gene, CDR3 DNA, CDR3 protein. D genes are given only for firm matches. Some rows have no size entry. The others give once, few or many, or a class for an expanded clone.

TRBV11-2	few	NA	TRBJ2-2	TGTGCCAGCAGCTTAGCAAGCCTGGCTAGGGGACGGCTGTTTTTT	CASSLASLARGRLFF
TRBV7-2	NA	NA	TRBJ2-7	TGTGCCAGCAGCTCTTACTACGAGCAGTACTTC	CASSSYYEQYF
TRBV12-3/TRBV12-4	NA	NA	TRBJ1-3	TGTGCCAGCAGTTTCAGCTCTGGAAACACCATATATTTT	CASSFSSGNTIYF
TRBV5-1	NA	TRBD2	TRBJ2-5	TGCGCCAGCAGCTTGGAGGGAGGGGAGACCCAGTACTTC	CASSLEGGETQYF
TRBV6-1	NA	TRBD1	TRBJ2-4	TGTGCCAGCAGTGATGGGACAGGAACAATAGTAAACATTCAGTACTTC	CASSDGTGTIVNIQYF
TRBV7-7	NA	TRBD1	TRBJ2-7	TGTGCTAGCAGCTCAGACAGGGAAAGCGAGCAGTACTTC	CASSSDRESEQYF
TRBV7-2	NA	TRBD2	TRBJ2-1	TGTGCCAGCAGCTCTATTAGCGGGAGTGGCAATGAGCAGTTCTTC	CASSSISGSGNEQFF
TRBV6-2/TRBV6-3	few	NA	TRBJ1-1	TGTGCCAGCAGTTACCACGAAATGAACACTGAAGCTTTCTTT	CASSYHEMNTEAFF
TRBV20-1	few	NA	TRBJ1-5	TGCAGTGCTAGAGAACCGAGAGGCAATCAGCCCCAGCATTTT	CSAREPRGNQPQHF
TRBV7-6	few	NA	TRBJ2-7	TGTGCCAGCAGCCCACCGGGACACGGACGTTCCTACGAGCAGTACTTC	CASSPPGHGRSYEQYF
TRBV6-5	NA	NA	TRBJ1-4	TGTGCCAGCAGTTACGGTCGGACAGCAACTAATGAAAAACTGTTTTTT	CASSYGRTATNEKLFF
TRBV10-3	NA	NA	TRBJ1-2	TGTGCCATCAGTGAGTCGAGGAAAGAGGGAGAGGGTGGCTACACCTTC	CAISESRKEGEGGYTF
TRBV20-1	NA	NA	TRBJ2-5	TGCAGTGCTGGCGGGGTCCAAGAGACCCAGTACTTC	CSAGGVQETQYF
TRBV10-3	few	TRBD2	TRBJ2-7	TGTGCCATCAGTTGGACTAGCGGGAGCTACGAGCAGTACTTC	CAISWTSGSYEQYF
TRBV7-2	NA	NA	TRBJ1-2	TGTGCCAGCAGCTTATCCGGGACCTATGGCTACACCTTC	CASSLSGTYGYTF
TRBV10-1	NA	TRBD2	TRBJ2-7	TGCGCCAGCAGTCGCGCTAGCGGGAACTCTCACTACGAGCAGTACTTC	CASSRASGNSHYEQYF
TRBV18	NA	NA	TRBJ1-1	TGTGCCAGCTCACCAGGCTCACAATCTGAAGCTTTCTTT	CASSPGSQSEAFF
TRBV5-4	few	TRBD1	TRBJ1-1	TGTGCCAGCAGCTTGAACAGGGGGATGGTTGAAGCTTTCTTT	CASSLNRGMVEAFF
TRBV2	few	NA	TRBJ2-7	TGTGCCAGCAGTGAAGAATTGGGGACATACTACGAGCAGTACTTC	CASSEELGTYYEQYF
TRBV5-1	NA	NA	TRBJ1-4	TGCGCCAGCAGTAGGGTGGCTAATGAAAAACTGTTTTTT	CASSRVANEKLFF
TRBV2	NA	TRBD2	TRBJ2-3	TGTGCCAGCAGTCTTGAACAGACTAGCGTGGATACGCAGTATTTT	CASSLEQTSVDTQYF
TRBV7-6	NA	TRBD2	TRBJ2-2	TGTGCCAGCAGCGGACTAGCGGGATCCGGGGAGCTGTTTTTT	CASSGLAGSGELFF
TRBV7-3	once	TRBD2	TRBJ2-1	TGTGCCAGCAGCCCGACTAGCGGGAGGGGGAATGAGCAGTTCTTC	CASSPTSGRGNEQFF
TRBV9	NA	NA	TRBJ2-7	TGTGCCAGCAGCGACGTGGCGGGAACCTACGAGCAGTACTTC	CASSDVAGTYEQYF
TRBV2	NA	NA	TRBJ1-2	TGTGCCAGCAGTGGGCCCGGCGGTGGCTACACCTTC	CASSGPGGGYTF
TRBV20-1	NA	TRBD2	TRBJ2-3	TGCAGTGCTAGAGATTTGGGACTAGCGGGAGGGCCTGAGGATACGCAGTATTTT	CSARDLGLAGGPEDTQYF
TRBV20-1	large	NA	TRBJ1-6	TGCAGTGCTAGAGATCGGACAGAGAGCTCCTATAATTCACCCCTCCACTTT	CSARDRTESSYNSPLHF
TRBV30	NA	TRBD1	TRBJ2-5	TGTGCCTGGTCTTTAATGCCAGGGGGAGAGATCCAAGAGACCCAGTACTTC	CAWSLMPGGEIQETQYF
TRBV6-5	few	TRBD1	TRBJ1-5	TGTGCCAGCAGTTCCGAGACAGGGTGGAGCCAGCCCCAGCATTTT	CASSSETGWSQPQHF
TRBV12-3/TRBV12-4	medium-sized	TRBD2	TRBJ2-1	TGTGCCAGCAGCCTTAGCGGGAGTGTCTACAATGAGCAGTTCTTC	CASSLSGSVYNEQFF
TRBV6-2/TRBV6-3	few	NA	TRBJ1-6	TGTGCCAGCAGACAATCGGGACTCCTACCCCTCCACTTT	CASRQSGLLPLHF
TRBV6-1	NA	TRBD1	TRBJ1-1	TGTGCCAGCAGGGTGAACCGGGACAGCAACACTGAAGCTTTCTTT	CASRVNRDSNTEAFF
TRBV14	medium-sized	NA	TRBJ2-1	TGTGCCAGCAGCCAAGTCGCCGCGGCGTCGTTCTTC	CASSQVAAASFF
TRBV27	NA	TRBD1	TRBJ1-1	TGTGCCAGCAGTTTGACAGGGGGCAGGGACACTGAAGCTTTCTTT	CASSLTGGRDTEAFF
TRBV5-1	NA	TRBD2	TRBJ2-7	TGCGCCAGCAGCTTGGGTTCTAGCGGGGGCTACGAGCAGTACTTC	CASSLGSSGGYEQYF
TRBV7-9	few	NA	TRBJ2-5	TGTGCCAGCAGCCCCCGGCCCCAAGAGACCCAGTACTTC	CASSPRPQETQYF
TRBV6-2/TRBV6-3	NA	NA	TRBJ1-1	TGTGCCAGCATTTTACAGGGTAACTATGAAGCTTTCTTT	CASILQGNYEAFF
TRBV6-1	NA	NA	TRBJ1-2	TGTGCCAGCAGTGAAGCGCTAGGGGCGTATTATGGCTACACCTTC	CASSEALGAYYGYTF
TRBV5-5	NA	NA	TRBJ2-2	TGTGCCAGCAGCTTGGTTTCCGGGACCAACACCGGGGAGCTGTTTTTT	CASSLVSGTNTGELFF
TRBV28	NA	TRBD2	TRBJ2-7	TGTGCCAGCAGTTTAGGACTAGCGGGACGCCACTCCAATCCCTACGAGCAGTACTTC	CASSLGLAGRHSNPYEQYF
TRBV2	NA	NA	TRBJ2-2	TGTGCCAGTAAACCGGGACAGAACACCGGGGAGCTGTTTTTT	CASKPGQNTGELFF
TRBV7-9	large	NA	TRBJ1-2	TGTGCCAGCAGCCCCGAGTATAACTATGGCTACACCTTC	CASSPEYNYGYTF
TRBV6-1	NA	NA	TRBJ1-5	TGTGCCACCGAGGCGGCTGTTTATAGCAATCAGCCCCAGCATTTT	CATEAAVYSNQPQHF
TRBV20-1	few	TRBD1	TRBJ1-1	TGCAGTGCAGAAGGACAGGCCTACACTGAAGCTTTCTTT	CSAEGQAYTEAFF
TRBV2	NA	TRBD1	TRBJ1-2	TGTGCCAGCAGTGTTGACAGGGGTGGAAACTATGGCTACACCTTC	CASSVDRGGNYGYTF
TRBV7-2	medium-sized	NA	TRBJ1-2	TGTGCCAGCAGCCATATCTACAACAGGCAAACTAACTATGGCTACACCTTC	CASSHIYNRQTNYGYTF
TRBV5-4	NA	TRBD2	TRBJ2-7	TGTGCCAGCAGCCAAATGACTAGCGGGAGATACGAGCAGTACTTC	CASSQMTSGRYEQYF
TRBV5-4	once	NA	TRBJ1-2	TGTGCCAGCAGCTTGGCGGGGGCTAACTATGGCTACACCTTC	CASSLAGANYGYTF
TRBV21-1	NA	NA	TRBJ1-4	TGTGCCAGCAGCAATGACAGGGGGCGAGGTAATGAAAAACTGTTTTTT	CASSNDRGRGNEKLFF
TRBV20-1	few	NA	TRBJ1-2	TGCAGTGCTAGATCTGGTCTGATGGGTGGCTACACCTTC	CSARSGLMGGYTF